Each of the 9 T cell receptor beta chains below was sequenced from the same sample in a study of T cells after yellow fever vaccination. TCRdb reprocessed the 5' RACE reads with MiXCR, giving one entry per CDR3 protein. The sample has 450,000 to 550,000 distinct CDR3 sequences; around a fifth are singletons. Here the sequenced sample was PBMCs, taken roughly 20 days after the first yellow fever vaccination. The source is a man younger than 35 who received the YFV17D yellow fever vaccine.

This chain joins TRBV20-1 and TRBJ1-1, with D unresolved. This CDR3 contains 15 residues. CDR1 is DFQATT and CDR2 is SNEGSKA in the germline V gene (reference sequence). V lost 6 bases and J 0 bases, leaving 17 bases between the germline ends. For the CDR3, the DNA is TGCAGTGCCGCGACGGCCTTAGTCATGAACACTGAAGCTTTCTTT. It encodes CSAATALVMNTEAFF.

This clonotype was counted ten times or more. The rearrangement joins TRBV10-3 to TRBJ1-2; D call uncertain. The CDR3 is 15 amino acids. The germline V gene has CDR1 ENHRY and CDR2 SYGVKD. Trimming took off 2 bases at V and 6 bases at J, with 16 bases between the two ends. CDR3 loop: CAISEPAGVSDGYTF. The CDR3 nucleotides are TGTGCCATCAGTGAGCCGGCCGGGGTGTCGGATGGCTACACCTTC.

The chain recombines TRBV6-2 or TRBV6-3 with TRBJ2-6; 10 bases agree with TRBD1. The germline V gene has CDR1 MNHEY and CDR2 SVGEGT. With 4 bases clipped from V and 0 bases from J, the junction kept 0 bases outside the gene matches. The CDR3 is made up of 16 amino acids. The CDR3 spells CASSWTGGSGANVLTF. Here the CDR3 DNA reads TGTGCCAGCAGTTGGACAGGGGGCTCTGGGGCCAACGTCCTGACTTTC.

This clonotype has a handful of counts. This sequence joins TRBV6-2 or TRBV6-3 and TRBJ1-2; no definite D call. V shed 2 bases and J shed 4 bases, with 5 bases lying between them. The CDR3 totals 12 residues. The germline V gene has CDR1 MNHEY and CDR2 SVGEGT. The CDR3 region is CASSYGIYGYTF. The CDR3 region has the DNA TGTGCCAGCAGTTACGGCATCTATGGCTACACCTTC.

Points on this clonotype: Given the absence of the conserved phenylalanine or tryptophan at the CDR3 end, a read error is likely. It is unclear where the CDR3 begins or ends on the DNA, so no DNA is shown, and the CDR3 is as TCRdb lists it. The chain employs TRBV7-9 and TRBJ1-1. Inclusive of both ends, the CDR3 amounts to 8 amino acids. Germline values: CDR1 SEHNR, CDR2 FQNEAQ (reference sequence). The CDR3 spells CASSFPRS.

The chain joins TRBV4-1 to TRBJ2-2; tentative D call: TRBD2 (5 bases). The V end lost 5 bases, the J end lost 1 base, and 11 bases lay between the germline ends. The CDR3 totals 15 residues. From germline, CDR1 is MGHRA and CDR2 YSYEKL. The CDR3 DNA follows: TGCGCCAGCAGCTATTCGACTAAGAACACCGGGGAGCTGTTTTTT. Its protein product is CASSYSTKNTGELFF.

V usage is TRBV20-1 and J usage is TRBJ2-2; D gene ambiguous. V dropped 0 bases and J dropped 2 bases, with 10 bases sitting between them. CDR1 DFQATT and CDR2 SNEGSKA come from the germline V gene (reference sequence). The CDR3 is made up of 15 amino acids. The CDR3 sequence is CSARDRLTNTGELFF. The CDR3 nucleotides read TGCAGTGCTAGAGATCGACTTACAAACACCGGGGAGCTGTTTTTT.

The V gene is TRBV12-3 or TRBV12-4, the J gene TRBJ2-1; TRBD1 matches 8 bases. Trimming cost V 3 bases and J 15 bases; bases outside gene matches: 13. The CDR3 length is 14 residues. The CDR3 is CASSFGQGRGSLFF. The CDR3, as DNA: TGTGCCAGCAGTTTCGGACAGGGTCGAGGGAGCCTGTTCTTC.

This clonotype was counted a few times. The chain has TRBV6-4 and TRBJ1-2; 9 bases align to TRBD1. Germline assignment: CDR1 MRHNA and CDR2 SNTAGT. J gave up 2 bases and V 6 bases, and 4 bases lay outside the gene matches. This CDR3 region has 14 residues. The CDR3 nucleotides are TGTGCCAGCAGCGCCGGGACAGGGAACTATGGCTACACCTTC. Its translation: CASSAGTGNYGYTF.